Below, one T cell receptor beta chain is given with its context. Some clones are missing from TCRdb's copy, which holds only in-frame ones; the method was immunoSEQ multiplex PCR. The repertoire holds approximately 86,000 clones, with around 81% as singletons. This specimen belongs to a study of radiation and T cells in renal cell carcinoma. Documented time point: blood 4 weeks post-SBRT, at nephrectomy. Treatment here: 15 Gy SBRT to primary tumor, nephrectomy 4 weeks later. This CDR3 comprises 13 residues. Between the trimmed V and J ends, which lost 8 bases and 4 bases, there was a span of 13 bases. The germline V gene has CDR1 LNHNV and CDR2 YYDKDF (reference sequence).

Sequenced material: blood, taken from a patient whose treatment included radiotherapy and nephrectomy. The sequence was obtained from a man over 45 with renal cell carcinoma. V gene TRBV15 combines with J gene TRBJ2-3; D uncertain. The CDR3 DNA follows: TGTGCCACCGGGTTTCAGAGCTCAGATACGCAGTATTTT. It translates to CATGFQSSDTQYF.